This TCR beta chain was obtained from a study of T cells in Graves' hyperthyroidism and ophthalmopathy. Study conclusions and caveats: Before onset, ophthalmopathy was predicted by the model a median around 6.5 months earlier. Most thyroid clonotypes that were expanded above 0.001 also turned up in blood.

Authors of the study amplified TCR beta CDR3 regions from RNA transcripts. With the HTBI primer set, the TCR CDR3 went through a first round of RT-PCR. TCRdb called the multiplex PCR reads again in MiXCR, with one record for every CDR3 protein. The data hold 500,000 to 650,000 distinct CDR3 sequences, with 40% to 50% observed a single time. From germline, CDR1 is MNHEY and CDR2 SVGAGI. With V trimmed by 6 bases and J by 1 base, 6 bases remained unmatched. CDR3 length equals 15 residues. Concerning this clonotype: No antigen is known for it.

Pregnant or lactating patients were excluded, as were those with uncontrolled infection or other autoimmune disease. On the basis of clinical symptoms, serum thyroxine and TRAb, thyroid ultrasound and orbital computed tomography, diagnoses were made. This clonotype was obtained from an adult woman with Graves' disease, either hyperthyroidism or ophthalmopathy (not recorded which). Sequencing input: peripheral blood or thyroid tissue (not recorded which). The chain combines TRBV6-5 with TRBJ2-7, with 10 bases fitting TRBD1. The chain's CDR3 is CASRDPGQGSYEQYF. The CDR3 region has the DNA TGTGCCAGCAGAGATCCGGGACAGGGGTCCTACGAGCAGTACTTC.